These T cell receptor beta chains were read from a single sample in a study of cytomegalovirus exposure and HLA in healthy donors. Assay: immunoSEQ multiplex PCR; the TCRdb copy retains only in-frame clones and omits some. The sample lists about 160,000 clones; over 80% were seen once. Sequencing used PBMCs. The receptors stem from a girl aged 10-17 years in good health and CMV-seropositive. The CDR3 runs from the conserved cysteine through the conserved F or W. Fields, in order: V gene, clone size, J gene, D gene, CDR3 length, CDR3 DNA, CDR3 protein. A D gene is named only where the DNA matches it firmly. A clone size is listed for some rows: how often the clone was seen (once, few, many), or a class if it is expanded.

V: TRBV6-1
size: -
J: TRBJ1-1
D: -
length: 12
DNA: TGTGCCAGCAGTGCATACAGGAGTGAAGCTTTCTTT
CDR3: CASSAYRSEAFF

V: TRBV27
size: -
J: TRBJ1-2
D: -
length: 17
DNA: TGTGCCAGCAGGAAGGTACTGGCGGAGGATACAAAGTATGGCTACACCTTC
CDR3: CASRKVLAEDTKYGYTF

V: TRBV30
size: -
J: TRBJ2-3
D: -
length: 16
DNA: TGTGCCTGGAGTGGGCTTCCCGTCGAGGATACAGATACGCAGTATTTT
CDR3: CAWSGLPVEDTDTQYF

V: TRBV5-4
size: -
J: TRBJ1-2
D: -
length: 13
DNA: TGTGCCAGCAGCTTGGTTAGTAACTATGGCTACACCTTC
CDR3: CASSLVSNYGYTF

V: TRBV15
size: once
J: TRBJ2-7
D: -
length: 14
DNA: TGTGCCACCAGCAGAGACTACAACAGGAACGAGCAGTACTTC
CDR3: CATSRDYNRNEQYF

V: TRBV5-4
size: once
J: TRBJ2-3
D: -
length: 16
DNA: TGTGCCAGCAGCTTGCGGATGGCGGGGAGCACAGATACGCAGTATTTT
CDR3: CASSLRMAGSTDTQYF

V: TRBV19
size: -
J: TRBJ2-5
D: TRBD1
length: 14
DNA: TGTGCCAGTAGGGGACAGGGCCCCAGGGAGACCCAGTACTTC
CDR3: CASRGQGPRETQYF

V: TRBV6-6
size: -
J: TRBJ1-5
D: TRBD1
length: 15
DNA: TGTGCCAGCAGACTCGGACAGGGTAGGGGTCAGCCCCAGCATTTT
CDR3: CASRLGQGRGQPQHF

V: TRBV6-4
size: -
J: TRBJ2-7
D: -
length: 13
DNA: TGTGCCAGCATATCTACACAGGGTGACGAGCAGTACTTC
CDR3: CASISTQGDEQYF

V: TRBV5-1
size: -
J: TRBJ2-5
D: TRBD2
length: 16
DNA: TGCGCCAGCAGCCTCGGGGGACTAGCGGGATCCGAGACCCAGTACTTC
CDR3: CASSLGGLAGSETQYF

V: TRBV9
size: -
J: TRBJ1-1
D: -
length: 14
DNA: TGTGCCAGCAGCGCTAATGACAGGAACACTGAAGCTTTCTTT
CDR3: CASSANDRNTEAFF

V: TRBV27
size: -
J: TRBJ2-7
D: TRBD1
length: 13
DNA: TGTGCCAGCAGTTTATGGGACAGTTACGAGCAGTACTTC
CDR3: CASSLWDSYEQYF

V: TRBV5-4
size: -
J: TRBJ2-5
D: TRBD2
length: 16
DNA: TGTGCCAGCAGCCCGGGGACTAGCGGGAGGGCAGAGACCCAGTACTTC
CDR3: CASSPGTSGRAETQYF

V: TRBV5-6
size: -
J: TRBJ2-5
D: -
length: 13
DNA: TGTGCCAGCAGCGGGGCGGGACAAGAGACCCAGTACTTC
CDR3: CASSGAGQETQYF

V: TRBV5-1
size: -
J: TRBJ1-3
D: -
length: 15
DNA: TGCGCCAGCAGCTCCTACGGGACTTTTGGAAACACCATATATTTT
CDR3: CASSSYGTFGNTIYF